The 3 T cell receptor beta chains below all came from one sample that was sequenced in a study of CD8+ T cells in alopecia areata (dated by TCRdb to the late 2010s). Libraries were constructed by the immunoSEQ multiplex PCR assay. RNA was extracted from all samples and reverse transcribed into cDNA as template for TCR sequencing. TCRdb holds this immuneACCESS table with in-frame rearrangements only. Some clones are missing; in checked studies, unresolved V genes explain under half, and the rest has no known cause. The sample table lists some 44,000 clones, more than 90% of them with a count of one. The top ten constitute over 15% of the sample. This specimen's time point label, per the study, means: roughly 24 weeks on oral tofacitinib. What this sample's treatment or condition label stands for: oral pan-JAK inhibitor, 5-10 mg twice daily. The sample was CD8+ T cells sorted from blood, taken at week 24, from a patient treated with tofacitinib. The source is a human donor with alopecia areata.

This clone is a singleton in its sample. V usage is TRBV27 and J usage is TRBJ2-7, with D perhaps TRBD1 or TRBD2 (6 bases each). This CDR3 is 17 amino acids long. Germline V gene sequence: CDR1 MNHEY, CDR2 SMNVEV (reference sequence). Trimming took off 5 bases at V and 7 bases at J, with 27 bases between the two ends. CDR3: CASSPTQVGGPEWEQYF. The CDR3 bases are TGTGCCAGCAGTCCCACCCAGGTAGGGGGGCCCGAGTGGGAGCAGTACTTC.

This sequence joins TRBV6-6 and TRBJ2-1; TRBD1 matches 9 bases. The CDR3 sequence is 14 residues long. CDR1 is MNHNY, CDR2 SVGAGI, per germline (reference sequence). The junction had 5 bases not matched to a gene; V was cut back by 10 bases and J by 1 base. The chain's CDR3 is CATGQGISYNEQFF. As DNA, the CDR3 is TGTGCCACGGGACAGGGTATTTCCTACAATGAGCAGTTCTTC.

This clone showed up just a few times. The V gene is TRBV4-1, the J gene TRBJ2-7, with 9 bases fitting TRBD1. There are 14 residues in the CDR3. Germline V gene data show CDR1 as MGHRA and CDR2 as YSYEKL. J gave up 3 bases and V 8 bases, and 8 bases lay outside the gene matches. This CDR3 is CASALRTGDYEQYF. CDR3 coding DNA: TGCGCCAGCGCGCTGCGGACAGGGGACTACGAGCAGTACTTC.